The 21 T cell receptor beta chains below all came from one sample that was sequenced in a study of regulatory T cells in long-lasting Graves disease. For TCR beta, libraries came from iRepertoire HTBI primers and Arm-PCR of CDR3 regions. Using its own MiXCR run on the multiplex PCR reads, TCRdb lists one record per CDR3 protein. Among about 430,000 distinct CDR3 sequences listed, approximately 16% were seen once. Sample time point: newly diagnosed GD, antithyroid drugs for less than 3 months. After RNA was extracted from PBMCs, the TCR library was made from it. This sample was shared with a second study, whose subject was T cells in Graves' hyperthyroidism and ophthalmopathy.

Specimen: peripheral blood mononuclear cells (PBMCs), collected at new diagnosis, from a patient treated with antithyroid drugs. These receptors all stem from a woman aged 35 to 49 with Graves disease.

The chain is built from TRBV7-8 and TRBJ2-1; 7 bases match TRBD1. The CDR3 sequence is 16 residues long. The germline gives CDR1 SGHVS, CDR2 FQNEAQ. Trimming cost V 1 base and J 4 bases; bases outside gene matches: 7. CDR3 in amino acids: CASSLGRQGRYNEQFF. As DNA, the CDR3 is TGTGCCAGCAGCTTAGGCCGACAGGGACGATACAATGAGCAGTTCTTC.

This clonotype was seen more than once but under ten times. V and J are TRBV7-2 and TRBJ2-2; D remains unclear. The CDR3 covers 13 residues. CDR1 is SGHTA, CDR2 FQGNSA, per germline. The V end lost 10 bases, the J end lost 0 bases, and 9 bases lay between the germline ends. The CDR3 loop is CATRLSNTGELFF. CDR3 sequence (DNA): TGTGCCACTCGGCTATCGAACACCGGGGAGCTGTTTTTT.

In this sample, this clonotype turned up a few times. The genes are TRBV7-2 and TRBJ1-3, with D hard to call. V was shortened by 5 bases and J by 4 bases, with 15 bases between the two germline ends. The CDR3 totals 15 residues. Germline V gene sequence: CDR1 SGHTA, CDR2 FQGNSA. Here the CDR3 reads CASSGSGGIGNTIYF. The CDR3 nucleotides are TGTGCCAGCAGCGGCAGCGGTGGAATCGGAAACACCATATATTTT.

This chain joins TRBV18 and TRBJ2-6; D gene ambiguous. V was clipped by 3 bases and J by 3 bases, with 6 bases between them. Germline lookup yields CDR1 KGHSH and CDR2 LQKENI. This CDR3 is 14 amino acids long. Written as DNA, the CDR3 is TGTGCCAGCTCACCTACGAGTGGGGCCAACGTCCTGACTTTC. Its protein is CASSPTSGANVLTF.

This clonotype was counted between two and nine times. Here the CDR3 reads CASSYRRSLDTQYF. CDR3 nucleotide sequence: TGTGCCAGCAGTTACCGACGGAGCCTTGATACGCAGTATTTT. The gene calls are TRBV6-2 or TRBV6-3 and TRBJ2-3; no clear D. The V gene lost 2 bases and the J gene lost 6 bases, with 12 bases spanning the gap. CDR3 length equals 14 residues. Germline lookup yields CDR1 MNHEY and CDR2 SVGEGT.

The V and J genes are TRBV10-3 and TRBJ2-3, with D perhaps being TRBD1 or TRBD2 (5 bases each). This CDR3 contains 11 residues. The germline V and J ends were trimmed by 9 bases and 9 bases, with 13 bases remaining between them. Germline CDR1 is ENHRY and CDR2 is SYGVKD. The CDR3 DNA follows: TGTGCCATTGCCGGGACCCAGACGCAGTATTTT. Amino acids: CAIAGTQTQYF.

This clonotype was observed at least ten times. This sequence joins TRBV7-2 and TRBJ2-1, with no clear D. V dropped 6 bases and J dropped 9 bases, with 12 bases sitting between them. There are 12 residues in the CDR3. Germline assignment: CDR1 SGHTA and CDR2 FQGNSA. In nucleotides, the CDR3 is TGTGCCAGCAGGCTAACGTCTGTTGAGCAGTTCTTC. Translated: CASRLTSVEQFF.

V and J are TRBV6-1 and TRBJ2-7; unclear D gene. This CDR3 comprises 15 residues. Germline loops: CDR1 MNHNS, CDR2 SASEGT. Trimming stripped 6 bases from V and 3 bases from J, with 18 bases between. The CDR3 DNA is TGTGCCAGCAGCCCAGACTGGGCACTCCTCTACGAGCAGTACTTC. Its translation is CASSPDWALLYEQYF.

This clonotype was counted ten times or more. This sequence joins TRBV11-2 and TRBJ1-1; no firm D call. Germline loops: CDR1 SGHAT, CDR2 FQNNGV. Trimming removed 0 bases at V and 4 bases at J, with 9 bases between. This CDR3 region has 14 residues. In DNA form, the CDR3 reads TGTGCCAGCAGCTTAGAGGGTCTGGTCACTGAAGCTTTCTTT. Residues: CASSLEGLVTEAFF.

This clonotype was recorded a few times. The gene calls are TRBV7-2 and TRBJ2-7; 9 bases align to TRBD1. The CDR3 contains 15 residues. Looked up from germline, CDR1 is SGHTA and CDR2 is FQGNSA. The ends lost 4 bases at V and 2 bases at J; junction bases unmatched: 6. In nucleotides, the CDR3 is TGTGCCAGCAGCTCGAGACAGGGGGAAACCTACGAGCAGTACTTC. This sequence encodes CASSSRQGETYEQYF.

This clonotype came up many times. V usage is TRBV6-2 or TRBV6-3 and J usage is TRBJ2-7; tentative D call: TRBD1 (6 bases). Germline assignment: CDR1 MNHEY and CDR2 SVGEGT. This CDR3 is 13 amino acids long. V was pared by 4 bases and J by 2 bases, with 9 bases between. The CDR3 spells CASSSQGAYEQYF. DNA of the CDR3: TGTGCCAGCAGTTCACAGGGAGCCTACGAGCAGTACTTC.

As regards this clonotype: A much larger clone lies one base from this, so it may be a read error. This chain links TRBV4-2 with TRBJ2-1; 8 nucleotides align to TRBD1. The J call may be faulty, since TRBJ2-7 better matches the DNA end. This CDR3 contains 13 residues. Germline CDR1 LGHNA, CDR2 YNFKEQ. The CDR3 sequence is CASSQDAGGKQYF. The CDR3 DNA sequence: TGTGCCAGCAGCCAAGATGCAGGGGGCAAGCAGTACTTC.

This clonotype was recorded many times. This chain links TRBV6-2 or TRBV6-3 with TRBJ2-3, with no clear D. Germline assignment: CDR1 MNHEY and CDR2 SVGEGT. The ends were cut back, 9 bases at V and 0 bases at J, with 13 bases in the middle. CDR3 length equals 14 residues. DNA of the CDR3: TGTGCCAGTAAGGCAGTCCTTAGCACAGATACGCAGTATTTT. Translated: CASKAVLSTDTQYF.

The gene calls are TRBV6-6 and TRBJ2-1; 10 bases are a match to TRBD2. Trimming removed 0 bases from V and 2 bases from J; junction bases left unmatched: 1. This CDR3 region has 16 residues. From germline, CDR1 is MNHNY and CDR2 SVGAGI (reference sequence). The CDR3 loop is CASSYSLAGAYNEQFF. The CDR3 DNA reads TGTGCCAGCAGTTACTCGCTAGCGGGAGCCTACAATGAGCAGTTCTTC.

This clonotype appeared many times. The genes are TRBV9 and TRBJ1-5, with a weak D call TRBD1 (5 bases). Germline CDR1 SGDLS, CDR2 YYNGEE. Trimming took 0 bases from V and 0 from J, leaving 7 bases between them. The CDR3 consists of 15 residues. CDR3 in amino acids: CASSVGGDSNQPQHF. The CDR3, as DNA: TGTGCCAGCAGCGTAGGAGGGGATAGCAATCAGCCCCAGCATTTT.

This clonotype occurred many times. V usage is TRBV7-2 and J usage is TRBJ2-3; D is perhaps TRBD1 or TRBD2 (5 bases each). Trimming shortened V by 5 bases and J by 0 bases, and 9 bases separated the two germline ends. There are 14 residues in the CDR3. Germline V gene sequence: CDR1 SGHTA, CDR2 FQGNSA. The DNA for the CDR3 is TGTGCCAGCAGCCGGGACCATAGCACAGATACGCAGTATTTT. Residues: CASSRDHSTDTQYF.

A few counts support this clonotype. The chain links TRBV10-3 to TRBJ2-1; the D call may be TRBD1 or TRBD2 (5 bases each). Germline V gene lookup returns CDR1 ENHRY and CDR2 SYGVKD. Trimming pared 6 bases from V and 3 bases from J, leaving 21 bases between. The CDR3 sequence is 17 residues long. CDR3 sequence reads: CAIRDAISSGGYNEQFF. The CDR3 DNA sequence: TGTGCCATCAGGGACGCGATTTCCAGTGGGGGCTACAATGAGCAGTTCTTC.

The V and J genes are TRBV5-4 and TRBJ2-7, with no clear D. The CDR3 spans 16 residues. Germline values: CDR1 SGHNT, CDR2 YYREEE (reference sequence). With 0 bases removed from V and 0 bases from J, the gap between germline ends came to 13 bases. The chain's CDR3 is CASSLDPGPSSYEQYF. The CDR3 region has the DNA TGTGCCAGCAGCTTGGATCCGGGCCCAAGCTCCTACGAGCAGTACTTC.

This clonotype showed up just a few times. This rearrangement joins TRBV12-3 or TRBV12-4 to TRBJ2-1; possibly TRBD2 for D (6 bases). V lost 7 bases and J lost 8, with 21 bases in between. CDR3 length: 15 amino acids. The DNA for the CDR3 is TGTGCCAGCACAAAGAACGGGGGACCCCTGGATGAGCAGTTCTTC. Translated: CASTKNGGPLDEQFF.

In DNA form, the CDR3 reads TGCAGCGACAGGGACAGTCAGGAGCCAATAGGAAACACCATATATTTT. This translates into CSDRDSQEPIGNTIYF. This rearrangement joins TRBV29-1 to TRBJ1-3; 7 bases align to TRBD1. V was pared by 7 bases and J by 4 bases, with 16 bases of the junction left unmatched. This CDR3 is 16 amino acids long. Germline values: CDR1 SQVTM, CDR2 ANQGSEA.

This clonotype has a count of ten or more. The chain is built from TRBV18 and TRBJ2-1, with D unclear. CDR1 is KGHSH, CDR2 LQKENI, per germline. Trimming left V 0 bases short and J 7 bases short, with 19 bases between. The CDR3 consists of 17 residues. The CDR3 bases are TGTGCCAGCTCACCACCGGTCAACAGAGTGTTGCTAAATGAGCAGTTCTTC. As protein: CASSPPVNRVLLNEQFF.